The T cell receptor (beta chain) described here comes from a study of T-cell memory formation after mild COVID-19 (dated by TCRdb to the early 2020s). A note on the overall study: Most TCR sequence clusters were specific to one of the two donors. In a couple of donors, T-cell clones that expanded and contracted after mild COVID-19 were followed by sequencing TCRalpha and TCRbeta repertoires longitudinally. The cohort was made up of two young adult volunteers, one female and one male, who were previously healthy.

Points the paper makes about the study in general: Contracting CD4+ clones appeared mostly in the CM and EM memory subsets, whereas CD8+ clones were enriched in EMRA. Clones that contracted from day 15 to 85 showed balanced CD4/CD8 phenotypes, whereas a second wave of clones that expanded from day 15 to 37 leaned towards CD4+. Whether the second-wave clones peaking on day 37 were SARS-CoV-2 specific was not confirmed. The detection of some responding clones in pre-infection memory suggests that pre-existing cross-reactive memory T cells joined the SARS-CoV-2 response. Only a couple of mild cases were covered in the study, and larger cohorts including severe cases with pre-infection samples were considered necessary.

The CDR3 sequence holds 14 residues, the cysteine and phenylalanine included. Only the CDR3 region is kept as DNA, spanning 42 bases read in frame from base 1. Compared with germline, V lacks 6 bases and J lacks 4 bases; bases without a gene match: 9. These reads were obtained on an Illumina NovaSeq 6000. TCRalpha and TCRbeta cDNA libraries were built by 5'RACE with constant-segment primers, adding sample barcodes and unique molecular identifiers. RNA was extracted from every sample with Trizol reagent. Amplification of the libraries took two PCR steps, and the second step added a second sample barcode plus Illumina TruSeq adapters. The libraries were sequenced on an Illumina NovaSeq using 2 x 150 bp paired-end reads. From the authors' description of their analysis: Reads were demultiplexed and collapsed into UMI-guided consensus sequences with migec v1.2.7. Using mixcr v2.1.11, UMI consensuses were aligned to TRA and TRB V and J templates and then assembled into clonotypes. Clonotypes were classified as expanded or contracted when called significant by both edgeR and NoisET, with noise models trained on biological replicates. For edgeR calls, the cutoffs were a false discovery rate-adjusted p below 0.01 and a log2 fold-change threshold of 1. As an exploratory analysis of dynamics, PCA with hierarchical clustering was applied to max-normalized trajectories of the 1000 most abundant clonotypes. Each responding clone was given a CD4 or CD8 phenotype based on the CD4+ and CD8+ repertoires, which had been sequenced separately. The public reads were reprocessed in TCRdb via fastp at Q25 and MiXCR, keeping in-frame beta chains. For every CDR3 protein sequence, its rows merge into one entry that carries the most common genes and DNA. V and J calls and clone size were set by TCRdb, not the authors. The sample includes some 150,000 distinct CDR3 sequences, with 15% to 20% observed a single time. About 2% of the sample comes from the top ten.

This clonotype was observed a few times. It has no known antigen specificity. Base quality data are lacking; no much larger clone is found one base away. Ficoll-Paque density gradient centrifugation was used to isolate PBMCs. The source is an adult woman who had mild COVID-19 (a few samples of this study predate the infection). The sample titles of this study are shuffled in the database, so cell type and time point are left out; the donor was told from shared clones. The sample comprised PBMCs or a T cell subset sorted from them (not recorded which). The sequence is built from TRBV12-3 or TRBV12-4 and TRBJ2-7; 7 of the junction bases match TRBD1. The nucleotides read TGTGCCAGCAGCCTGACAGGGAGAAATTACGAGCAGTACTTC. This encodes CASSLTGRNYEQYF.